This record looks at one T cell receptor beta chain sequence and its context. Its antigen is unknown. These data originate in a study of cytomegalovirus exposure and HLA in healthy donors. On the study more broadly: HLA-typed donors were the source of about 85 million unique TCRs, which an early data release held. Most genotyped donors, over 70% of about 400, had Caucasian-associated genetic ancestry.

The PCR had 60 Vbeta and 13 Jbeta primers. Authors' analysis steps: Some 12 million shared chains were among the approximately 76 million unique TCR beta chains that a later analysis counted. The method was immunoSEQ multiplex PCR; TCRdb's version includes in-frame clones alone and lacks a portion of them. D and trimming were read from the DNA, whereas the V and J calls and clone size are those reported in that table. The data show 120,000 or so clones, around four fifths seen once. Germline V lookup: CDR1 SGHTA, CDR2 FQGTGA. The CDR3 sequence is 14 residues long. The ends were cut back, 5 bases at V and 4 bases at J, with 15 bases in the middle. Study-level findings and limits: For TCR beta chains, V- and J-gene trimming was later linked to a missense DCLRE1C variant.

Sequencing was performed on PBMCs. The sequence came from a man in his sixties in good health and CMV-seropositive. The genes are TRBV7-3 and TRBJ2-7; tentative D call: TRBD2 (5 bases). This chain's CDR3 is CASSPIGGEYEQYF. DNA for the CDR3: TGTGCCAGCAGCCCAATAGGTGGGGAGTACGAGCAGTACTTC. The whole variable domain, remainder taken from reference TRBV7-3 and TRBJ2-7, is GAGVSQTPSNKVTEKGKYVELRCDPISGHTALYWYRQSLGQGPEFLIYFQGTGAADDSGLPNDRFFAVRPEGSVSTLKIQRTERGDSAVYLCASSPIGGEYEQYFGPGTRLTVT.